This T cell receptor beta chain was captured by sequencing in a study of blood T cell repertoires in COVID-19. Study context: PBMCs, B-cell-depleted T cells, or T cells provided the cDNA or gDNA that made up the material.

This clone was seen a handful of times. Per the original methods: Researchers report that nucleated cell counts were estimated from reference gene primer amplification. The data were produced by immunoSEQ multiplex PCR, yet TCRdb's version contains in-frame clones alone and is incomplete. That table supplies the V and J calls and clone size; D and trimming were determined from the DNA. The sample contains around 500,000 clones, 80% to 90% of which appear only once. There are 18 residues in the CDR3. J was trimmed by 0 bases and V by 1 base; bases with no gene match: 11. CDR1 and CDR2 (germline): SQVTM, ANQGSEA.

The TCR comes from a human donor in a cohort sampled during active COVID-19. The J gene is TRBJ2-7, the V gene TRBV29-1, with 11 bases fitting TRBD2. The source material was peripheral blood. The CDR3 loop is CSVEVTRLAGRLSYEQYF. The CDR3 coding sequence is TGCAGCGTTGAAGTAACCAGACTAGCGGGGCGACTCTCCTACGAGCAGTACTTC.